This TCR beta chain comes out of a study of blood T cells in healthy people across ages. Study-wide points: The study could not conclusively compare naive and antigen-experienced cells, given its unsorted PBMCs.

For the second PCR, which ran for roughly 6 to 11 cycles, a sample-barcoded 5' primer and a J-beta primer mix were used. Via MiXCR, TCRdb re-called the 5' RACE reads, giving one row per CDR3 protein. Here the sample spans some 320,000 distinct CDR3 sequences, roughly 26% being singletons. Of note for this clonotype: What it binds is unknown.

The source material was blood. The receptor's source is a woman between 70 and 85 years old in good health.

The CDR3 coding sequence is TGCGCCAGCAGCGGGACTAGCGGGAAGGGCGAGCAGTTCTTC. Its translation is CASSGTSGKGEQFF. J is TRBJ2-1 and V is TRBV5-1; TRBD2 matches 13 bases. The CDR3 is made up of 14 amino acids. V lost 4 bases to trimming and J lost 10 bases; unmatched junction nucleotides: 5. Per the germline V gene, CDR1 is SGHRS and CDR2 is YFSETQ.